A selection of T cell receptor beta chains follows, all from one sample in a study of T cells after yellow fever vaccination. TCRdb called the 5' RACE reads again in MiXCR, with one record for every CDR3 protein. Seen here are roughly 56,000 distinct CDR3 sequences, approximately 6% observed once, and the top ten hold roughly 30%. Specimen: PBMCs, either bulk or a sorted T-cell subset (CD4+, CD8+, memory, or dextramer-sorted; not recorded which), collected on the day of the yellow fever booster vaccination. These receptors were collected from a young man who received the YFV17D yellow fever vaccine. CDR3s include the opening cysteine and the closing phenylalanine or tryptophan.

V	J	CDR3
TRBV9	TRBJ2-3	CASSLDSNTDTQYF
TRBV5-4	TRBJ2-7	CASSKGQGFEQYF
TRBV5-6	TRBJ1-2	CASSPGSDYGYTF
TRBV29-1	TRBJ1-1	CSVEAGQGVNTEAFF
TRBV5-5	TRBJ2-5	CASSLAPGREVLETQYF
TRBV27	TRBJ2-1	CASSTRTSGALGQFF
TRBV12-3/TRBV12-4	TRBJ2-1	CASSPGLAGLNEQFF
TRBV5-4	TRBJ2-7	CASSLGQGREQYF
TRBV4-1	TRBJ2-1	CASSQRDRGLDEQFF
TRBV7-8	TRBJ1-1	CASSLGAGTGNTEAFF
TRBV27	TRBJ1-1	CASSLSLVGPEAFF
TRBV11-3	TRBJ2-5	CASSSQGRETQYF
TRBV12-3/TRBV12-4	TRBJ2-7	CASTKTIYEQYF
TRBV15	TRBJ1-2	CATSRELGGRGYGYTF
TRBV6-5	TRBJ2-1	CASSYRDRGPYEQFF
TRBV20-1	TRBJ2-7	CSARPTQGGAYEQYF
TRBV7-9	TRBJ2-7	CASSSGLSNSEQYF
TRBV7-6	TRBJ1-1	CASSSSLRNMNTEAFF
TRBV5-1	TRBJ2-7	CASSFFSGSYEQYF
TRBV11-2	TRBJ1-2	CASSSNTNPREDGYTF
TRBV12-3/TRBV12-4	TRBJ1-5	CASSFGTNQPQHF
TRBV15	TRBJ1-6	CATSRGTVYSPLHF
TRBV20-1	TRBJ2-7	CSARTGAPGYEQYF
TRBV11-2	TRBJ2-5	CASSFSQSRETQYF
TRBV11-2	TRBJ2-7	CASSLGGPYEQYF
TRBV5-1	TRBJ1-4	CASRGGLANEKLFF
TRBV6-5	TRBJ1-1	CASSYGGMATEAFF
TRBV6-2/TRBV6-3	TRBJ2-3	CASTKGKVPDTDTQYF
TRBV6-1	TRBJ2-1	CASRSGGPWNEQFF
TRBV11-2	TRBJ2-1	CASSRTSGGTYNEQFF
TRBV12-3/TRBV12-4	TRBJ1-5	CASSPDRVDQPQHF
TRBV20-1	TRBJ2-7	CSARRAGSYEQYF
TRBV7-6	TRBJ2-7	CASSHPGGYEQYF
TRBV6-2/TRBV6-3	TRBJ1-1	CASSPASEAFF
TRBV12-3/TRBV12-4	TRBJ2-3	CASSLRGFTDTQYF
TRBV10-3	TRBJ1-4	CAISDEDSNEKLFF
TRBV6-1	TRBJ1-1	CASSLGQGAAAFF
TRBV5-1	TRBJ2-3	CASSLGSDTQYF
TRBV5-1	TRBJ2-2	CASRTGDTGELFF
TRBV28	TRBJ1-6	CASSLGTSNSPLHF
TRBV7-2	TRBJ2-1	CASSINRGGNEQFF
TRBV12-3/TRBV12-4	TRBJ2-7	CASSLRGGTYEQYF
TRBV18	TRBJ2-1	CASSPQPHWGFF
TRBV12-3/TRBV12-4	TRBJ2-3	CASSFSAVGRDTQYF
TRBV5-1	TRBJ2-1	CASKSRAEHNEQFF
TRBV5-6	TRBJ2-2	CASSSTALITGELFF
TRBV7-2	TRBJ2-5	CASSQPGETQYF
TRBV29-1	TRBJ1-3	CSVEDRGNSGNTIYF
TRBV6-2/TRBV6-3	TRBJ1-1	CASSYGGVVTEAFF
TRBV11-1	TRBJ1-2	CASSFGPPYGYTF
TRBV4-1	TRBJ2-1	CASSQEYRGPLPYNEQFF
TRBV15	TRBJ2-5	CATIRTGAETQYF
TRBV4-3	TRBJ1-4	CASSQDIGTANNEKLFF